The rows below give T cell receptor beta chains drawn from one sample of a study of regulatory T cells in long-lasting Graves disease. In TCRdb, the multiplex PCR reads were re-called with MiXCR into one record per CDR3 protein. In the table there are about 460,000 distinct CDR3 sequences, 22% of which are singletons. The sequenced sample was peripheral blood mononuclear cells (PBMCs), obtained when the disease was refractory, from a patient treated with antithyroid drugs. The receptor set was obtained from a female donor with Graves disease. The CDR3 runs from the conserved cysteine through the conserved F or W. A D gene is named only where the DNA matches it firmly. Not all rows give a size; the values are once, few, many and, for expanded clones, a class.

v_gene,j_gene,abundance,d_gene,CDR3nt,CDR3aa
TRBV12-3/TRBV12-4,TRBJ1-6,many,-,TGTGCCAGCAGTTTAGCAGGGGGTTATAATTCACCCCTCCACTTT,CASSLAGGYNSPLHF
TRBV7-2,TRBJ2-7,many,-,TGTGCCAGCGGGGACGGGGGGCAGTACTTC,CASGDGGQYF
TRBV28,TRBJ1-2,many,-,TGTGCCAGCAGGGGAAGACAGTTCTATGGCTACACCTTC,CASRGRQFYGYTF
TRBV10-3,TRBJ2-6,-,-,TGTGCCATCAGTGAGTCTGTCTCCAGAATCTCTGGGGCCAACGTCCTGACTTTC,CAISESVSRISGANVLTF
TRBV28,TRBJ2-5,many,-,TGTGCCAGCAAAAGCGGTTACCAAGAGACCCAGTACTTC,CASKSGYQETQYF
TRBV6-1,TRBJ2-3,-,TRBD1,TGTGCCAGCAGCCAAACCGGGACAGGGGGCACAGATACGCAGTATTTT,CASSQTGTGGTDTQYF
TRBV7-9,TRBJ1-6,many,TRBD1,TGTGCCAGCAGCTCTAGTCGATCGGGACAGGAGGGTTCACCCCTCCACTTT,CASSSSRSGQEGSPLHF
TRBV5-5,TRBJ2-7,few,-,TGTGCCAGCAGCTTGTCCACGGACACCTACGAGCAGTACTTC,CASSLSTDTYEQYF
TRBV28,TRBJ1-1,many,-,TGTGCCAGCAGTTTAAGTGGGGGCTTGAACACTGAAGCTTTCTTT,CASSLSGGLNTEAFF
TRBV28,TRBJ2-5,many,-,TGTGCCAGCAGGGTGGGCCGAGAGACCCAGTACTTC,CASRVGRETQYF
TRBV7-2,TRBJ2-7,many,-,TGTGCCAGCAGCTTAGGGCCACGCTACGAGCAGTACTTC,CASSLGPRYEQYF
TRBV7-8,TRBJ2-5,many,-,TGTGCCAGCAGCCCCGCTCGTTGGGGAACCCAAGAGACCCAGTACTTC,CASSPARWGTQETQYF
TRBV7-3,TRBJ1-1,many,-,TGTGCCAGCAGCTTAAGAAGGAACACTGAAGCTTTCTTT,CASSLRRNTEAFF
TRBV6-1,TRBJ2-7,-,-,TGTGCCAGCAGCCCCGACGGACAGCCCTACGAGCAGTACTTC,CASSPDGQPYEQYF
TRBV11-2,TRBJ2-3,-,TRBD1,TGTGCCAGCAGCGCCGACAGGGGTTTACTTGTTGGAGATACGCAGTATTTT,CASSADRGLLVGDTQYF
TRBV2,TRBJ1-5,many,TRBD1,TGTGCCAGCAGGGGGGACAGCGGGAATCAGCCCCAGCATTTT,CASRGDSGNQPQHF
TRBV30,TRBJ1-1,few,-,TGTGCCGGAGGAGTTGAAGCTTTCTTT,CAGGVEAFF
TRBV2,TRBJ1-2,many,-,TGTGCCAGCAGTGAGGGGGATGGCTATGGCTACACCTTC,CASSEGDGYGYTF
TRBV12-3/TRBV12-4,TRBJ1-6,few,TRBD1,TGTGCCAGCAGTTTAGGGGACAGGGTCAGCTCCTATAATTCACCCCTCCACTTT,CASSLGDRVSSYNSPLHF
TRBV20-1,TRBJ2-7,many,-,TGCAGTGCTAGAGAGTCCGCCTACGAGCAGTACTTC,CSARESAYEQYF
TRBV6-1,TRBJ2-4,-,TRBD2,TGTGCCAGCAGCAAAGGACTAGCGGGAGGGTACACTCAGTACTTC,CASSKGLAGGYTQYF
TRBV4-2,TRBJ2-5,-,-,TGTGCCAGCAGCCAAGATCCTTCGGGTCCCCCGGAGGAGACCCAGTACTTC,CASSQDPSGPPEETQYF
TRBV28,TRBJ2-7,many,-,TGTGCCAGCAGCTCCCGGGACGAGCAGTACTTC,CASSSRDEQYF
TRBV6-2/TRBV6-3,TRBJ2-1,-,-,TGTGCCAGCAGTCGACATAAGTTCTACAATGAGCAGTTCTTC,CASSRHKFYNEQFF
TRBV4-1,TRBJ2-7,few,-,TGCGCCAGCAGCCCCTCTCCCCAGGGCTACGAGCAGTACTTC,CASSPSPQGYEQYF
TRBV5-1,TRBJ1-6,-,-,TGCGCCAGCAGCTTGGACACGGGTCCGAGTTCACCCCTCCACTTT,CASSLDTGPSSPLHF
TRBV30,TRBJ1-1,-,-,TGTGCCTGGAGCTCTTATGGGACTGAAGCTTTCTTT,CAWSSYGTEAFF
TRBV7-2,TRBJ2-5,many,TRBD2,TGTGCCAGCAGCTTAGGGTTATTGGGGGGGGAAGAGACCCAGTACTTC,CASSLGLLGGEETQYF
TRBV6-1,TRBJ1-1,many,TRBD1,TGTGCCAGCAGCACAGGGGGTTGGGGCACTGAAGCTTTCTTT,CASSTGGWGTEAFF
TRBV7-9,TRBJ1-1,-,TRBD1,TGTGCCAGCAGCTTAACCCACAGGGGCGGGGGGAACACTGAAGCTTTCTTT,CASSLTHRGGGNTEAFF
TRBV28,TRBJ1-1,many,-,TGTGCCAGCAGTTATCGGGGGGAATACACTGAAGCTTTCTTT,CASSYRGEYTEAFF
TRBV3-1,TRBJ1-5,few,-,TGTGCCAGCAGCCAAGATCAGAGGAATCAGCCCCAGCATTTT,CASSQDQRNQPQHF
TRBV7-9,TRBJ1-1,-,TRBD1,TGTGCCAGCAGCCAGGCCCTCAGCCAGGGGGCACAGGGGAGGGGTGAAGCTTTCTTT,CASSQALSQGAQGRGEAFF
TRBV28,TRBJ2-7,few,-,TGTGCCAGCAGTTTTAGCTTTCAGGGTCGGGGGAACGAGCAGTACTTC,CASSFSFQGRGNEQYF
TRBV29-1,TRBJ2-7,many,TRBD1,TGCAGCGTTGGACAGGGGGGATCCTACGAGCAGTACTTC,CSVGQGGSYEQYF
TRBV6-2/TRBV6-3,TRBJ2-7,-,-,TGTGCCAGCAGCCACAGGGGGGGCGAGCAGTACTTC,CASSHRGGEQYF
TRBV28,TRBJ1-6,many,-,TGTGCCAGCAGTCAATTGGGAGGGTGGATTGATTCACCCCTCCACTTT,CASSQLGGWIDSPLHF
TRBV28,TRBJ1-2,many,-,TGTGCCAGCAGCCCTGACAGTAACTATGGCTACACCTTC,CASSPDSNYGYTF
TRBV6-1,TRBJ2-2,few,TRBD1,TGTGCCAGCTGCGGGACAGGTTTAAGTTGGGGGCCCGGGGAGCTGTTTTTT,CASCGTGLSWGPGELFF
TRBV6-1,TRBJ2-7,-,-,TGTGCCAGCCGGCGGGATTTATACGAGCAGTACTTC,CASRRDLYEQYF
TRBV28,TRBJ1-6,-,-,TGTGCCAGCAGTTTCGGGACTGACGATTCACCCCTCCACTTT,CASSFGTDDSPLHF
TRBV2,TRBJ2-7,few,-,TGTGCCAGCAGGGCCGGGGGTTTTTACGAGCAGTACTTC,CASRAGGFYEQYF
TRBV3-1,TRBJ2-7,-,-,TGTGCCAGCAGCCAAGCCGACGGGATCTACGAGCAGTACTTC,CASSQADGIYEQYF
TRBV4-2,TRBJ2-7,-,-,TGTGCCAGCAGCCCCCCCATGCTAGGGCAAAGAGAGGGCCAGTACTTC,CASSPPMLGQREGQYF
TRBV6-2/TRBV6-3,TRBJ1-5,-,-,TGTGCCAGCAGTTATGGACAGCTGCATCAGCCCCAGCATTTT,CASSYGQLHQPQHF
TRBV10-3,TRBJ2-5,-,-,TGTGCCACCTATGACTGGGAAGAGACCCAGTACTTC,CATYDWEETQYF